Below, 13 T cell receptor beta chains from the same sample are listed, as sequenced in a study of beta chain features in type 1 diabetes. Study conclusions and caveats: Significant though moderate, a shortening of TCRB CDR3s appeared in all four CD4+ subsets of Type 1 diabetes patients.

Every isolated RNA sample was fully reverse transcribed, so sequencing captured expressed TCRB transcripts. Clones were sequenced by immunoSEQ multiplex PCR, and TCRdb holds only the in-frame ones, with some missing. Of 300,000 to 400,000 clones listed, approximately 10% are singletons. These receptors lack a known antigen. Sequencing was performed on central memory CD4+ T cells from blood. These TCRs come from a man aged 25-45 years with type 1 diabetes.

CDR3 DNA: TGTGCCAGCAGCCGACAGGGAGACGGCACCGGGGAGCTGTTTTTT. This sequence encodes CASSRQGDGTGELFF. The rearrangement uses TRBV7-9 and TRBJ2-2, with 7 bases fitting TRBD1. CDR1 and CDR2 (germline): SEHNR, FQNEAQ (reference sequence). Trimming took 5 bases from V and 4 from J; bases not matched to a gene: 7. CDR3 length equals 15 residues.

This clone has more than one count but fewer than ten. The chain recombines TRBV2 with TRBJ2-4; D remains ambiguous. This CDR3 contains 14 residues. Germline values: CDR1 SNHLY, CDR2 FYNNEI. V lost 3 bases to trimming and J lost 0 bases, with 6 bases between them. CDR3 sequence (DNA): TGTGCCAGCAGTGATCGGTTAGCCAAAAACATTCAGTACTTC. This encodes CASSDRLAKNIQYF.

This clone was recorded a few times. The chain has TRBV11-3 and TRBJ2-2; tentatively, D is TRBD2 (5 bases). This CDR3 comprises 13 residues. Trimming removed 5 bases from V and 7 bases from J, with 11 bases in between. Looked up from germline, CDR1 is SGHNT and CDR2 is YENEEA. The CDR3 region is CASSPGIGGELFF. The CDR3 DNA follows: TGTGCCAGCAGCCCCGGGATTGGCGGGGAGCTGTTTTTT. Full variable domain (rest looked up from reference TRBV11-3 and TRBJ2-2): EAGVVQSPRYKIIEKKQPVAFWCNPISGHNTLYWYLQNLGQGPELLIRYENEEAVDDSQLPKDRFSAERLKGVDSTLKIQPAELGDSAVYLCASSPGIGGELFFGEGSRLTVL.

This clone has ten or more counts. V usage is TRBV2 and J usage is TRBJ2-3, with 13 bases lining up with TRBD2. The CDR3 covers 16 residues. V lost 8 bases to trimming and J lost 5 bases; unmatched junction nucleotides: 10. Germline V CDR1 and CDR2: SNHLY, FYNNEI. This CDR3 reads CASQWGTSGEGDTQYF. The DNA of the CDR3 is TGTGCCAGCCAGTGGGGGACTAGCGGGGAAGGAGATACGCAGTATTTT.

This clone occurred a few times. The gene calls are TRBV7-9 and TRBJ2-5; 8 bases align to TRBD1. This CDR3 spans 16 amino acids. The trim removed 7 bases at V and 5 bases at J, leaving 15 bases unmatched. Germline V lookup: CDR1 SEHNR, CDR2 FQNEAQ (reference sequence). The CDR3 sequence is CASTFSAGGKVETQYF. CDR3 DNA: TGTGCCAGCACCTTTTCGGCAGGGGGCAAGGTGGAGACCCAGTACTTC.

The V call is TRBV5-4, the J call TRBJ2-2; D is perhaps TRBD1 (5 bases). V was pared by 3 bases and J by 5 bases, with 11 bases between. The CDR3 loop spans 14 amino acids. The V gene's germline CDR1 is SGHNT and CDR2 YYREEE (reference sequence). CDR3 coding DNA: TGTGCCAGCAGCTCCACAGGTTTAACCGGGGAGCTGTTTTTT. It encodes CASSSTGLTGELFF.

Turning to this clone: Other DNA variants within this sample encode the same CDR3. The chain has TRBV10-3 and TRBJ2-3; perhaps D is TRBD1 or TRBD2 (5 bases each). CDR3 length: 14 amino acids. Per germline, CDR1 ENHRY and CDR2 SYGVKD. Trimming removed 0 bases from V and 1 base from J, with 5 bases in between. This chain's CDR3 is CAISESGGTDTQYF. In nucleotides, the CDR3 is TGTGCCATCAGTGAGTCGGGGGGCACAGATACGCAGTATTTT.

V gene TRBV7-2 combines with J gene TRBJ1-2; D gene unclear. The CDR3 covers 13 residues. Germline CDR1 reads SGHTA; CDR2 reads FQGNSA. The V end was cut by 2 bases, the J end by 4 bases, with 8 bases between. The CDR3 sequence is CASSLPQIYGYTF. The CDR3 coding sequence is TGTGCCAGCAGCTTACCACAGATCTATGGCTACACCTTC.

This rearrangement joins TRBV30 to TRBJ2-4; 8 bases map to TRBD1. The V segment lost 2 bases and the J segment 0 bases; nucleotides outside the gene matches: 12. This CDR3 has 18 residues. In germline, CDR1 is GTSNPN, CDR2 SVGIG (reference sequence). The CDR3 nucleotides are TGTGCCTGGAGTCAGTCTGGTGTCAGGGGGCGAGCCAAAAACATTCAGTACTTC. It yields the protein CAWSQSGVRGRAKNIQYF. Looking up the rest from reference TRBV30 and TRBJ2-4 gives the full variable domain: SQTIHQWPATLVQPVGSPLSLECTVEGTSNPNLYWYRQAAGRGLQLLFYSVGIGQISSEVPQNLSASRPQDRQFILSSKKLLLSDSGFYLCAWSQSGVRGRAKNIQYFGAGTRLSVL.

This clone was observed a handful of times. The identical CDR3 is also encoded by other nucleotide sequences in the sample. The chain recombines TRBV5-6 with TRBJ2-1; D uncertain. This CDR3 spans 13 amino acids. Deletions cut 0 bases from V and 7 bases from J, with 8 bases between. CDR1 and CDR2 from the germline V gene are SGHDT and YYEEEE. CDR3 in amino acids: CASSLGPPNEQFF. The CDR3 bases are TGTGCCAGCAGCTTGGGACCCCCGAATGAGCAGTTCTTC. Supplemented by reference TRBV5-6 and TRBJ2-1, the full variable domain reads DAGVTQSPTHLIKTRGQQVTLRCSPKSGHDTVSWYQQALGQGPQFIFQYYEEEERQRGNFPDRFSGHQFPNYSSELNVNALLLGDSALYLCASSLGPPNEQFFGPGTRLTVL.

This clone occurred a few times. The rearrangement uses TRBV14 and TRBJ2-7, with unresolved D. CDR1 is SGHDN, CDR2 FVKESK, per germline. The V and J ends lost 0 bases and 6 bases respectively, with 12 bases between them. The CDR3 is 14 amino acids. For the CDR3, the DNA is TGTGCCAGCAGCCAAGATATTTGGTCGCCCGAGCAGTACTTC. Translating it yields CASSQDIWSPEQYF.

As to this clone: Other DNA variants within this sample encode the same CDR3. The chain carries TRBV30 and TRBJ2-7; 7 bases fit TRBD1. The CDR3 is 12 amino acids. J lost 5 bases, V lost 1 base, and 2 bases had no gene match. Per germline, CDR1 GTSNPN and CDR2 SVGIG (reference sequence). The DNA for the CDR3 is TGTGCCTGGAGTGGACAGGGCGACGAGCAGTACTTC. Its protein is CAWSGQGDEQYF.

This clone has only a few counts. V gene TRBV5-6 combines with J gene TRBJ2-7; tentative D call: TRBD1 (6 bases). V dropped 0 bases and J dropped 2 bases, with 6 bases sitting between them. This CDR3 region has 13 residues. Germline V gene lookup returns CDR1 SGHDT and CDR2 YYEEEE. The CDR3: CASSLDRAYEQYF. The CDR3, as DNA: TGTGCCAGCAGCTTGGACAGGGCCTACGAGCAGTACTTC.